This T cell receptor beta chain was sequenced for a study of metastatic and nonmetastatic thyroid tumors. Germline V gene data show CDR1 as SGHVS and CDR2 as FNYEAQ. The CDR3 runs 17 residues. V dropped 1 base and J dropped 5 bases, with 18 bases sitting between them. TCRdb redid the clone calls on the PCR reads using MiXCR. The sample includes just over 8,000 clones, around a quarter of them seen just once. Each patient went into thyroid surgery without having received any treatment. Material for sequencing was tumor tissue. The chain employs TRBV7-6 and TRBJ1-5; maybe TRBD1 (5 bases). This sequence originates from a female donor with papillary thyroid cancer or a benign thyroid nodule (not recorded which). Some clones in this sample may be carry-over from other donors' samples. The CDR3 here is CASSLESGEGFYQPQHF. In DNA, the CDR3 is TGTGCCAGCAGCTTAGAATCCGGGGAGGGGTTCTATCAGCCCCAGCATTTT.